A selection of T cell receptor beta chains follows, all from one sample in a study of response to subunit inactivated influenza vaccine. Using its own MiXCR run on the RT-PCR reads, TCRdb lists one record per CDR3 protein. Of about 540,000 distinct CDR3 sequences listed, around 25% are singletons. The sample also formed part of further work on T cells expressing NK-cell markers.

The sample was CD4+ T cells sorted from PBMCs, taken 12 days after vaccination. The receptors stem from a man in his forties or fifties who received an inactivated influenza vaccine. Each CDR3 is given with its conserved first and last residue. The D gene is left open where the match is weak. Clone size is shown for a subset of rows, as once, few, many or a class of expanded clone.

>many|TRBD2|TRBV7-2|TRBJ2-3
CASSSTSGGARDTQYF
TGTGCCAGCAGCTCGACTAGCGGGGGGGCCCGCGATACGCAGTATTTT
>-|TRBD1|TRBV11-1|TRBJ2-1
CASGLVSTGDHEQFF
TGTGCCAGCGGCTTAGTCTCGACAGGGGATCATGAGCAGTTCTTC
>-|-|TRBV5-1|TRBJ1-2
CASRILGYGYTF
TGCGCCAGCAGGATTCTGGGGTATGGCTACACCTTC
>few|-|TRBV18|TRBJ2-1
CASSPVALQGNEQFF
TGTGCCAGCTCACCAGTAGCGCTACAGGGCAATGAGCAGTTCTTC
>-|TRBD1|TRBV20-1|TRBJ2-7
CSARGTGSYEQYF
TGCAGTGCTAGGGGGACAGGTTCCTACGAGCAGTACTTC
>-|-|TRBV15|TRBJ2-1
CATSRERQAYNEQFF
TGTGCCACCAGCAGAGAGCGACAGGCCTACAATGAGCAGTTCTTC
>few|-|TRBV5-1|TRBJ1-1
CASSSGPENTEAFF
TGCGCCAGCAGCTCTGGACCCGAGAACACTGAAGCTTTCTTT
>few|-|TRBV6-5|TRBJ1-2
CASSYRPWDGYTF
TGTGCCAGCAGTTACCGACCGTGGGATGGCTACACCTTC
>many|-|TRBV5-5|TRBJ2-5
CASSFGYQETQYF
TGTGCCAGCAGCTTTGGGTACCAAGAGACCCAGTACTTC
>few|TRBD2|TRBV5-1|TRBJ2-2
CASSFLAGGNTGELFF
TGCGCCAGCAGCTTTCTAGCGGGCGGGAACACCGGGGAGCTGTTTTTT
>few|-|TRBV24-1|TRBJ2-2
CATSDKAFFPGELFF
TGTGCCACCAGTGACAAGGCTTTCTTTCCTGGGGAGCTGTTTTTT
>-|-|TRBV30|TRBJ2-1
CAWSPREGQFF
TGTGCCTGGAGCCCGAGAGAGGGGCAGTTCTTC
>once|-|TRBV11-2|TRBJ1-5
CASSPTTANQPQHF
TGTGCCAGCAGCCCCACGACAGCTAATCAGCCCCAGCATTTT
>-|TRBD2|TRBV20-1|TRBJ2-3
CSALTTSGSTDTQYF
TGCAGTGCTCTAACGACTAGCGGGAGCACAGATACGCAGTATTTT
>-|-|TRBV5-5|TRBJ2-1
CASSSSSYNEQFF
TGTGCCAGCAGCTCGAGCTCCTACAATGAGCAGTTCTTC
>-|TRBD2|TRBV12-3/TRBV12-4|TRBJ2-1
CASNIRLLAGTQGREQFF
TGTGCCAGCAACATACGGTTACTAGCGGGAACTCAGGGCAGGGAGCAGTTCTTC
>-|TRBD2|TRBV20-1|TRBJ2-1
CSVGLAGAPAKFF
TGCAGTGTGGGACTAGCGGGAGCCCCAGCCAAGTTCTTC
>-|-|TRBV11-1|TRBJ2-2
CASSTREFTGELFF
TGTGCCAGCAGCACCAGGGAATTCACCGGGGAGCTGTTTTTT
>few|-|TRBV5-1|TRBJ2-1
CASSPAPRGYNEQFF
TGCGCCAGCAGCCCCGCCCCGCGGGGCTACAATGAGCAGTTCTTC
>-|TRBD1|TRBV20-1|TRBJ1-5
CSAKTGESNQPQHF
TGCAGTGCTAAGACAGGGGAAAGCAATCAGCCCCAGCATTTT
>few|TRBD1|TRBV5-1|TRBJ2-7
CASSLYEGAYEQYF
TGCGCCAGCAGCCTCTACGAGGGGGCGTACGAGCAGTACTTC
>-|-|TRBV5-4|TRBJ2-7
CASSLQRVGSEQYF
TGTGCCAGCAGCTTGCAGCGGGTCGGGAGCGAGCAGTACTTC
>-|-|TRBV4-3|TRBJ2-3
CASSQDMGASTDTQYF
TGCGCCAGCAGCCAAGATATGGGGGCCAGCACAGATACGCAGTATTTT
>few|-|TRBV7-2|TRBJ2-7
CASSLHPAETYEQYF
TGTGCCAGCAGCTTACATCCAGCGGAGACTTACGAGCAGTACTTC
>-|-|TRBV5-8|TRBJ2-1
CASSLLFGRGVVNEQFF
TGTGCCAGCAGCTTGTTATTCGGTAGGGGAGTCGTGAATGAGCAGTTCTTC
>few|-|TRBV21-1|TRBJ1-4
CASSGWDRGEDEKLFF
TGTGCCAGCAGCGGGTGGGACAGGGGAGAGGATGAAAAACTGTTTTTT
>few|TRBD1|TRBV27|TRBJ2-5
CASRPGQGPRETQYF
TGTGCCAGCAGACCGGGACAGGGACCGAGGGAGACCCAGTACTTC
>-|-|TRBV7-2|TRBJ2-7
CASSLLGDGSYEQYF
TGTGCCAGCAGCTTACTTGGGGACGGCTCCTACGAGCAGTACTTC
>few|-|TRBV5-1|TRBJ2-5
CASSLGVGYSETQYF
TGCGCCAGCAGCTTGGGGGTTGGGTACTCGGAGACCCAGTACTTC
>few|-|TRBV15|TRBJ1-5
CATSRWPSGAQPQHF
TGTGCCACCAGCAGATGGCCCAGCGGGGCCCAGCCCCAGCATTTT
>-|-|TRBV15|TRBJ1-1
CATSRFTEAFF
TGTGCCACCAGCAGGTTCACTGAAGCTTTCTTT
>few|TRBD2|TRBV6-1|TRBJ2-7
CASSRLAGKLYEQYF
TGTGCCAGCAGCAGACTAGCGGGGAAGTTGTACGAGCAGTACTTC
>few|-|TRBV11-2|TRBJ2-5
CASSSNRRGSGTQYF
TGTGCCAGCAGCTCGAACAGGAGAGGGTCAGGGACCCAGTACTTC
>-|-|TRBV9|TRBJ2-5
CASSPRAEETQYF
TGTGCCAGCAGCCCGCGGGCCGAAGAGACCCAGTACTTC
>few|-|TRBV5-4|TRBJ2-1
CASSLKNAAGADEQFF
TGTGCCAGCAGCTTGAAGAATGCTGCAGGGGCCGATGAGCAGTTCTTC
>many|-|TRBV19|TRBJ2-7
CASSYPRDGAYEQYF
TGTGCCAGTAGCTACCCCCGGGACGGTGCCTACGAGCAGTACTTC
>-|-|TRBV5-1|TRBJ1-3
CASRTYSGITIYF
TGCGCCAGCAGGACCTACTCTGGAATTACCATATATTTT
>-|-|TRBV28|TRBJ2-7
CASSSLEYEQYF
TGTGCCAGCAGTTCCCTTGAGTACGAGCAGTACTTC
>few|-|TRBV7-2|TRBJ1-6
CASSLVRSYNSPLHF
TGTGCCAGCAGCTTAGTACGGAGCTATAATTCACCCCTCCACTTT
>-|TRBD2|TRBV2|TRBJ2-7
CASSAGTREQYF
TGTGCCAGCAGTGCAGGGACTAGAGAGCAGTACTTC
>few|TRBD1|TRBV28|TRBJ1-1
CASSPYRGGGPEAFF
TGTGCCAGCAGTCCCTACAGGGGAGGGGGCCCTGAAGCTTTCTTT
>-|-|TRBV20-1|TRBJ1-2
CSATREGYGYTF
TGCAGTGCCACTAGGGAGGGCTATGGCTACACCTTC
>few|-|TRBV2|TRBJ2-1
CASTLSDSGAGNEQFF
TGTGCCAGCACCCTTTCGGACTCGGGGGCCGGCAATGAGCAGTTCTTC
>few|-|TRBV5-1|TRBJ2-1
CASGDWRGSYNEQFF
TGCGCCAGTGGGGACTGGCGGGGCTCCTACAATGAGCAGTTCTTC
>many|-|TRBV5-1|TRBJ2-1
CASSLGGTNNEQFF
TGCGCCAGCAGCTTGGGGGGGACAAACAATGAGCAGTTCTTC
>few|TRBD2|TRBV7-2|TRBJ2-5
CASSRTSGGETQYF
TGTGCCAGCAGCCGGACTAGCGGGGGAGAGACCCAGTACTTC
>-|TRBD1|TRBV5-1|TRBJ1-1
CASSVRQGMNTEAFF
TGCGCCAGCAGCGTCAGACAGGGAATGAACACTGAAGCTTTCTTT
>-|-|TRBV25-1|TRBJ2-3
CASSGFQGNTQYF
TGTGCCAGCAGCGGCTTCCAGGGAAATACGCAGTATTTT
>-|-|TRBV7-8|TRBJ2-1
CASSLVGGQYNEQFF
TGTGCCAGCAGCTTAGTAGGAGGTCAATACAATGAGCAGTTCTTC
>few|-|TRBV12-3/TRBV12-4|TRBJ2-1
CASSTLDDEQFF
TGTGCCAGCAGTACCCTTGACGATGAGCAGTTCTTC
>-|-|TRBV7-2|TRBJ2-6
CASSYGANVLTF
TGTGCCAGCAGCTATGGGGCCAACGTCCTGACTTTC
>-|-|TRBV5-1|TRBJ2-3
CASSLGSGGRSTDTQYF
TGCGCCAGCAGCTTGGGATCGGGCGGACGAAGCACAGATACGCAGTATTTT
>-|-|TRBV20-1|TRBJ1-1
CSARKGAGNTEAFF
TGCAGTGCTAGAAAAGGCGCAGGGAACACTGAAGCTTTCTTT
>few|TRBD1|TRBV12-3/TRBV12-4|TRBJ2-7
CASSHDRGRNYEQYF
TGTGCCAGCAGCCACGACAGGGGAAGGAACTACGAGCAGTACTTC
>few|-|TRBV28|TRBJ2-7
CASSPGSVSGYEQYF
TGTGCCAGCAGTCCCGGGAGCGTTTCGGGATACGAGCAGTACTTC